The 32 T cell receptor beta chains given below trace back to one sample, sequenced in a study of shared clonotypes between healthy human individuals. Sequencing was performed with immunoSEQ multiplex PCR; in TCRdb, only in-frame clones are kept and a portion is missing. The sample lists around 980,000 clones, more than 75% seen once, with roughly 0.57% in the top ten. The sequenced sample consisted of memory CD4+ T cells from PBMCs. The subset was: CD45RA-negative fraction. These receptors were collected from a man between 18 and 35 years old in good health. Some clones in this sample may be carry-over from other donors' samples.

The chain couples TRBV6-6 to TRBJ2-1, with D unresolved. Germline V gene sequence: CDR1 MNHNY, CDR2 SVGAGI (reference sequence). V was clipped by 5 bases and J by 9 bases, with 8 bases between them. This CDR3 spans 11 amino acids. Here the CDR3 reads CASSPRFEQFF. The CDR3 DNA sequence: TGTGCCAGCAGTCCCCGGTTTGAGCAGTTCTTC.

The CDR3: CAWSSLLTGMNTEAFF. CDR3 coding DNA: TGTGCCTGGAGTTCCCTACTGACAGGAATGAACACTGAAGCTTTCTTT. The chain carries TRBV30 and TRBJ1-1; D might be TRBD1 (6 bases). Trimming took off 2 bases at V and 0 bases at J, with 16 bases between the two ends. The CDR3 is 16 residues long. Germline V gene data show CDR1 as GTSNPN and CDR2 as SVGIG (reference sequence).

The rearrangement links TRBV4-2 to TRBJ2-5, with 9 bases lining up with TRBD2. CDR3 size: 14 residues. With 0 bases clipped from V and 11 bases from J, the junction kept 7 bases outside the gene matches. Germline V gene data show CDR1 as LGHNA and CDR2 as YNFKEQ. The CDR3 nucleotides are TGTGCCAGCAGCCAAGAAATAGGACTAGCGCGGCAGTACTTC. Translated, it gives CASSQEIGLARQYF.

This sequence joins TRBV18 and TRBJ2-1; no firm D call. Germline V CDR1 and CDR2: KGHSH, LQKENI. Trimming took off 3 bases at V and 6 bases at J, with 12 bases between the two ends. This CDR3 comprises 14 residues. The CDR3 nucleotides are TGTGCCAGCTCACCGGGCTTCCAGAGCAATGAGCAGTTCTTC. This codes for CASSPGFQSNEQFF.

The chain employs TRBV30 and TRBJ2-1, with TRBD2 identical over 9 bases. The germline V gene encodes CDR1 GTSNPN and CDR2 SVGIG (reference sequence). The V and J ends lost 0 bases and 8 bases, in that order; junction bases with no gene match: 11. This CDR3 is built from 16 residues. Here the CDR3 reads CAWSVMAGGHMYEQFF. Written as DNA, the CDR3 is TGTGCCTGGAGTGTAATGGCGGGAGGGCATATGTATGAGCAGTTCTTC. The full variable domain, its missing parts supplied by reference TRBV30 and TRBJ2-1, is SQTIHQWPATLVQPVGSPLSLECTVEGTSNPNLYWYRQAAGRGLQLLFYSVGIGQISSEVPQNLSASRPQDRQFILSSKKLLLSDSGFYLCAWSVMAGGHMYEQFFGPGTRLTVL.

V usage is TRBV2 and J usage is TRBJ2-1; 8 bases fit TRBD2. V shed 4 bases and J 7 bases; nucleotides not matched to a gene: 3. Germline V lookup: CDR1 SNHLY, CDR2 FYNNEI. The CDR3 contains 13 residues. CDR3 loop: CASSVERENEQFF. The CDR3 DNA reads TGTGCCAGCAGTGTGGAGCGGGAGAATGAGCAGTTCTTC.

The chain combines TRBV5-1 with TRBJ2-2; D gene unclear. The V end was cut by 8 bases, the J end by 7 bases, with 21 bases between. The V gene's germline CDR1 is SGHRS and CDR2 YFSETQ. The CDR3 extends over 15 amino acids. The CDR3 sequence: CASAAMKGLDGELFF. The CDR3 DNA sequence: TGCGCCAGTGCCGCAATGAAGGGCCTGGACGGGGAGCTGTTTTTT.

V gene TRBV5-4 combines with J gene TRBJ1-4, with 11 bases that match TRBD1. The ends lost 4 bases at V and 6 bases at J; junction bases unmatched: 8. Germline-derived CDR1 and CDR2 are SGHNT and YYREEE (reference sequence). CDR3 size: 16 residues. CDR3: CASSQRDRGIHEKLFF. As DNA, the CDR3 is TGTGCCAGCAGCCAGCGGGACAGGGGGATCCATGAAAAACTGTTTTTT.

The table lists this clone with many counts. The chain's CDR3 is CASSLGGTETQYF. The CDR3 nucleotides are TGTGCCAGCAGCTTGGGAGGGACGGAGACCCAGTACTTC. The chain couples TRBV5-4 to TRBJ2-5, with D perhaps assigned TRBD1 or TRBD2 (5 bases each). This CDR3 is built from 13 residues. Germline CDR1 reads SGHNT; CDR2 reads YYREEE (reference sequence). The germline V and J ends were trimmed by 0 bases and 5 bases, with 8 bases remaining between them. Together with reference TRBV5-4 and TRBJ2-5, the CDR3 gives the full variable domain: ETGVTQSPTHLIKTRGQQVTLRCSSQSGHNTVSWYQQALGQGPQFIFQYYREEENGRGNFPPRFSGLQFPNYSSELNVNALELDDSALYLCASSLGGTETQYFGPGTRLLVL.

The rearrangement links TRBV28 to TRBJ2-7; D remains unclear. CDR3 length equals 12 residues. Trimming pared 3 bases from V and 4 bases from J, leaving 7 bases between. CDR1 MDHEN and CDR2 SYDVKM come from the germline V gene. CDR3 region: CASSFALYEQYF. The CDR3 DNA reads TGTGCCAGCAGTTTCGCGTTATACGAGCAGTACTTC.

The gene calls are TRBV2 and TRBJ2-3; 12 bases are shared with TRBD2. The CDR3 contains 16 residues. V lost 6 bases to trimming and J lost 4 bases; unmatched junction nucleotides: 8. Per germline, CDR1 SNHLY and CDR2 FYNNEI. In nucleotides, the CDR3 is TGTGCCAGCAGCCCTCGACTAGCGGGAGCCGCAGATACGCAGTATTTT. Its translation: CASSPRLAGAADTQYF.

The J gene is TRBJ1-2, the V gene TRBV20-1, with D possibly being TRBD1 (6 bases). Germline values: CDR1 DFQATT, CDR2 SNEGSKA (reference sequence). The CDR3 length is 11 residues. DNA for the CDR3: TGCACCTTGGGGGGGGCGAGTGGCTACACCTTC. Translation: CTLGGASGYTF.

V usage is TRBV19 and J usage is TRBJ2-7, with D perhaps TRBD1 (5 bases). The CDR3 covers 16 residues. Trimming took off 3 bases at V and 0 bases at J, with 15 bases between the two ends. Germline lookup yields CDR1 LNHDA and CDR2 SQIVND (reference sequence). CDR3 in amino acids: CASSMVWGSSSYEQYF. In DNA, the CDR3 is TGTGCCAGTAGTATGGTATGGGGCTCAAGCTCCTACGAGCAGTACTTC.

The V and J genes are TRBV7-9 and TRBJ2-1, with D uncertain. CDR3 length: 16 amino acids. Trimming took off 4 bases at V and 4 bases at J, with 17 bases between the two ends. Germline CDR1 SEHNR, CDR2 FQNEAQ (reference sequence). The DNA of the CDR3 is TGTGCCAGCAGCTCCACCGTCAACAGAGCATACAATGAGCAGTTCTTC. As protein: CASSSTVNRAYNEQFF.

V usage is TRBV4-1 and J usage is TRBJ1-1; 7 bases agree with TRBD1. Germline CDR1 and CDR2: MGHRA and YSYEKL. V shed 2 bases, J shed 10 bases, and the junction held 7 bases outside the gene matches. This CDR3 contains 13 residues. The CDR3 sequence: CASSQREAGGAFF. CDR3 nucleotides: TGCGCCAGCAGCCAAAGGGAGGCAGGGGGAGCTTTCTTT.

This clone has just one count. This chain uses TRBV29-1 with TRBJ1-1; D gene unclear. CDR1 is SQVTM, CDR2 ANQGSEA, per germline. The CDR3 has 10 residues. Trimming pared 5 bases from V and 7 bases from J, leaving 8 bases between. CDR3 in amino acids: CSVYSSEAFF. The CDR3 coding sequence is TGCAGCGTTTACTCCAGTGAAGCTTTCTTT.

V gene TRBV7-8 combines with J gene TRBJ2-7; 7 nucleotides align to TRBD2. This CDR3 is 15 amino acids long. The junction had 8 bases not matched to a gene; V was cut back by 3 bases and J by 3 bases. CDR1 is SGHVS, CDR2 FQNEAQ, per germline. DNA of the CDR3: TGTGCCAGCAGCTTTGTGTGGGAGGGCCTCTACGAGCAGTACTTC. Its translation is CASSFVWEGLYEQYF.

This chain links TRBV13 with TRBJ2-1; D may be TRBD2 (6 bases). Looked up from germline, CDR1 is PRHDT and CDR2 is FYEKMQ (reference sequence). The length of the CDR3 is 18 residues. Trimming stripped 5 bases from V and 1 base from J, with 21 bases between. The CDR3 sequence: CASSGGPKITTSYNEQFF. The CDR3 bases are TGTGCCAGCAGCGGAGGGCCCAAAATCACCACATCCTACAATGAGCAGTTCTTC.

The chain couples TRBV5-1 to TRBJ1-4; TRBD1 matches 7 bases. Germline assignment: CDR1 SGHRS and CDR2 YFSETQ. Unmatched junction bases numbered 9, after V lost 4 bases and J lost 6 bases. This CDR3 has 15 residues. The CDR3: CASSTGTADDEKLFF. The CDR3 DNA is TGCGCCAGCAGCACTGGGACAGCTGATGATGAAAAACTGTTTTTT. The full variable domain, completed using reference TRBV5-1 and TRBJ1-4, is KAGVTQTPRYLIKTRGQQVTLSCSPISGHRSVSWYQQTPGQGLQFLFEYFSETQRNKGNFPGRFSGRQFSNSRSEMNVSTLELGDSALYLCASSTGTADDEKLFFGSGTQLSVL.

This clone was observed a handful of times. The J gene is TRBJ2-7, the V gene TRBV5-1; tentatively, D is TRBD1 or TRBD2 (5 bases each). CDR1 is SGHRS and CDR2 is YFSETQ in the germline V gene. The CDR3 totals 15 residues. V lost 1 base to trimming and J lost 5 bases, with 16 bases between them. CDR3 amino acids: CASSLQLPGTNEQYF. CDR3 DNA: TGCGCCAGCAGCTTGCAACTGCCAGGGACCAACGAGCAGTACTTC.

Only a few counts were recorded for this clone. The J gene is TRBJ1-5, the V gene TRBV11-2; unclear D gene. Trimming left V 2 bases short and J 3 bases short, with 8 bases between. Germline loops: CDR1 SGHAT, CDR2 FQNNGV. CDR3 length: 14 residues. CDR3 DNA: TGTGCCAGCAGCTTAATAGGGATCAATCAGCCCCAGCATTTT. Its protein product is CASSLIGINQPQHF. The complete variable domain, with remaining parts taken from reference TRBV11-2 and TRBJ1-5, reads EAGVAQSPRYKIIEKRQSVAFWCNPISGHATLYWYQQILGQGPKLLIQFQNNGVVDDSQLPKDRFSAERLKGVDSTLKIQPAKLEDSAVYLCASSLIGINQPQHFGDGTRLSIL.

V and J are TRBV9 and TRBJ2-3; 12 nucleotides line up with TRBD1. With V trimmed by 0 bases and J by 6 bases, 8 bases remained unmatched. The CDR3 totals 17 residues. Germline V gene data show CDR1 as SGDLS and CDR2 as YYNGEE. The CDR3 sequence: CASSVGGTGGAFDTQYF. In DNA, the CDR3 is TGTGCCAGCAGCGTAGGTGGGACAGGGGGCGCTTTTGATACGCAGTATTTT.

This clone has ten or more counts. The V and J genes are TRBV27 and TRBJ1-4; a possible D gene is TRBD1 (5 bases). V lost 5 bases and J 3 bases, leaving 13 bases between the germline ends. CDR3 length equals 15 residues. From germline, CDR1 is MNHEY and CDR2 SMNVEV (reference sequence). CDR3: CASSQRAGPNEKLFF. The CDR3 bases are TGTGCCAGCAGTCAAAGGGCGGGGCCTAATGAAAAACTGTTTTTT.

A remark on this clone: Additional DNA sequences in this sample encode the identical CDR3. This rearrangement joins TRBV5-1 to TRBJ1-4; D not resolved. V was shortened by 0 bases and J by 0 bases, with 6 bases between the two germline ends. Germline V CDR1 and CDR2: SGHRS, YFSETQ. The CDR3 is 15 amino acids. The CDR3 region is CASSLGSATNEKLFF. CDR3 sequence (DNA): TGCGCCAGCAGCTTGGGGAGTGCAACTAATGAAAAACTGTTTTTT.

Turning to this clone: The sample carries other DNA sequences with the same CDR3. The chain links TRBV5-1 to TRBJ2-5; 11 bases are shared with TRBD2. The V and J ends lost 3 bases and 2 bases, in that order; junction bases with no gene match: 3. Germline values: CDR1 SGHRS, CDR2 YFSETQ. This CDR3 is 15 amino acids long. The CDR3 is CASSWGTSGQETQYF. The CDR3 nucleotides are TGCGCCAGCAGCTGGGGGACTAGCGGTCAAGAGACCCAGTACTTC. Full variable domain (remainder filled in from reference TRBV5-1 and TRBJ2-5): KAGVTQTPRYLIKTRGQQVTLSCSPISGHRSVSWYQQTPGQGLQFLFEYFSETQRNKGNFPGRFSGRQFSNSRSEMNVSTLELGDSALYLCASSWGTSGQETQYFGPGTRLLVL.

This chain joins TRBV7-7 and TRBJ2-3; D not certain. The CDR3 runs to 13 residues. The germline V gene has CDR1 SSHAT and CDR2 FNYEAQ (reference sequence). Trimming took off 4 bases at V and 5 bases at J, with 10 bases between the two ends. The CDR3 loop reads CASSSSPGDTQYF. CDR3 DNA: TGTGCCAGCAGCTCATCCCCGGGAGATACGCAGTATTTT.

The rearrangement joins TRBV10-2 to TRBJ1-1; a possible D gene is TRBD1 (5 bases). Trimming shortened V by 2 bases and J by 4 bases, and 8 bases separated the two germline ends. CDR1 is WSHSY and CDR2 is SAAADI in the germline V gene. This CDR3 spans 13 amino acids. The CDR3 sequence is CASSENTGTEAFF. In nucleotides, the CDR3 is TGCGCCAGCAGTGAGAATACAGGCACTGAAGCTTTCTTT.

This rearrangement joins TRBV4-3 to TRBJ2-3, with D possibly being TRBD2 (6 bases). Trimming took off 6 bases at V and 4 bases at J, with 14 bases between the two ends. The germline V gene encodes CDR1 LGHNA and CDR2 YSLEER. The CDR3 consists of 14 residues. DNA for the CDR3: TGCGCCAGCAGATACGGGAGAGGGGCAGATACGCAGTATTTT. Protein product: CASRYGRGADTQYF.

The V call is TRBV28, the J call TRBJ1-2, with D uncertain. The CDR3 is made up of 15 amino acids. Trimming pared 6 bases from V and 8 bases from J, leaving 22 bases between. CDR1 is MDHEN, CDR2 SYDVKM, per germline. The CDR3 here is CASRYTAAALGGYTF. DNA of the CDR3: TGTGCCAGCAGGTACACCGCGGCAGCCCTGGGGGGCTACACCTTC.

The V gene is TRBV30, the J gene TRBJ1-2, with 9 bases fitting TRBD1. The V gene end was trimmed by 3 bases and the J gene end by 11 bases; junction bases not matched to a gene: 10. Per germline, CDR1 GTSNPN and CDR2 SVGIG (reference sequence). The CDR3 has 13 amino acids. CDR3 in DNA: TGTGCCTGGAGGGAAACGGACAGGGGTTATTACACCTTC. Its protein product is CAWRETDRGYYTF. Full variable domain (outside the CDR3, taken from reference TRBV30 and TRBJ1-2): SQTIHQWPATLVQPVGSPLSLECTVEGTSNPNLYWYRQAAGRGLQLLFYSVGIGQISSEVPQNLSASRPQDRQFILSSKKLLLSDSGFYLCAWRETDRGYYTFGSGTRLTVV.

The table lists this clone with many counts. The chain recombines TRBV28 with TRBJ2-7; the match to TRBD1 covers 7 bases. V trimming: 4 bases; J trimming: 5 bases; junction bases outside the gene matches: 14. The CDR3 contains 16 residues. Germline CDR1 reads MDHEN; CDR2 reads SYDVKM. The CDR3 sequence: CASSSSGQPIADEQYF. CDR3 DNA sequence: TGTGCCAGCAGTTCCTCGGGACAGCCCATCGCCGACGAGCAGTACTTC.

The rearrangement joins TRBV6-4 to TRBJ2-1; 10 nucleotides line up with TRBD2. Germline-derived CDR1 and CDR2 are MRHNA and SNTAGT. The ends lost 3 bases at V and 8 bases at J; junction bases unmatched: 7. The CDR3 covers 15 residues. CDR3 bases: TGTGCCAGCAGTGAGGGACTAGCGAGAATAGATGAGCAGTTCTTC. Translation: CASSEGLARIDEQFF.